This T cell receptor beta chain is from a study of OX40 agonist ivuxolimab in advanced cancers. Study-level results: Antigen specificity was not determined for the expanded peripheral T cells. Doses of 0.1 to 3.0 mg/kg were accompanied by clonal expansion of CD4+ and CD8+ blood T cells by week 6.

As concerns this clone: What it recognizes is unknown.

The germline V gene encodes CDR1 SGDLS and CDR2 YYNGEE. The germline V and J ends were trimmed by 3 bases and 1 base, with 27 bases remaining between them. The CDR3 extends over 20 amino acids. The repertoire was sequenced with immunoSEQ multiplex PCR; TCRdb's copy has only in-frame clones and lacks some. The sample has roughly 92,000 clones; 84% are singletons. The sequencing here drew on CD4+ or CD8+ T cells sorted from blood, taken in a trial of the OX40 agonist ivuxolimab. The receptor comes from an adult with an advanced solid tumor such as melanoma, head and neck, liver or kidney cancer. V usage is TRBV9 and J usage is TRBJ2-3; D is possibly TRBD2 (7 bases). The CDR3 DNA is TGTGCCAGCAGCGGAGGGTCGTCGGGCTGGGGGGGCCGAGGCACAGATACGCAGTATTTT. Residues: CASSGGSSGWGGRGTDTQYF.